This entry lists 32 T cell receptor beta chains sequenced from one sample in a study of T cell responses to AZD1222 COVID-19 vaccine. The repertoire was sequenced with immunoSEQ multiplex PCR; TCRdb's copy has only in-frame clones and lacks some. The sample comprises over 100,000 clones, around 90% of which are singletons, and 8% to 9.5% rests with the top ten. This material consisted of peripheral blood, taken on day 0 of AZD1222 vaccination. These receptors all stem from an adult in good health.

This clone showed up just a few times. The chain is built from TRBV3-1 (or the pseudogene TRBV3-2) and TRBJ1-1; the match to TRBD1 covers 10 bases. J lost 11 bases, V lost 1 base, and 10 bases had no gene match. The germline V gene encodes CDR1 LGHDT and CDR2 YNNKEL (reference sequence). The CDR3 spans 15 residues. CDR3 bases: TGTGCCAGCAGCCAAGCGGGACAGGGGATGGGTAGGGCTTTCTTT. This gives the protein CASSQAGQGMGRAFF.

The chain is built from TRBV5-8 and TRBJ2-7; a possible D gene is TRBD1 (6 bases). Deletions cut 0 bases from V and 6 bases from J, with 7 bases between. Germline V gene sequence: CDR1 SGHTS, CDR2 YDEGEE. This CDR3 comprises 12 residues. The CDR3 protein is CASSLDRVEQYF. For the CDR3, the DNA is TGTGCCAGCAGCTTGGACAGGGTCGAGCAGTACTTC.

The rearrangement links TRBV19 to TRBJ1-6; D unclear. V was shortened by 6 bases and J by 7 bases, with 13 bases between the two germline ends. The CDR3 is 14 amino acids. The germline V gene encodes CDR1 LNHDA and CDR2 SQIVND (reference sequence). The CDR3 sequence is CASRVYALNSPLHF. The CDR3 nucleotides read TGTGCCAGTAGAGTCTATGCCCTAAATTCACCCCTCCACTTT.

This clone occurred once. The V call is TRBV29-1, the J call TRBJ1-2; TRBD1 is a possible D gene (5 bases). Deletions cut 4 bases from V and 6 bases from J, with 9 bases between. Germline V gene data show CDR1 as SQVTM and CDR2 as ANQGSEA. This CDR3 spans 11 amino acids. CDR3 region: CSVGDYDGYTF. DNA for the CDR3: TGCAGCGTTGGGGACTATGATGGCTACACCTTC.

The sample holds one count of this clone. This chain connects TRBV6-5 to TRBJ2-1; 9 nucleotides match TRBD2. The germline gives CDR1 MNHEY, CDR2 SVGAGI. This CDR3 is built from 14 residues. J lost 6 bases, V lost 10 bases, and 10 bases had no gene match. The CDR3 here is CATKGAGGVNEQFF. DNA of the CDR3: TGTGCCACCAAAGGGGCGGGAGGGGTCAATGAGCAGTTCTTC.

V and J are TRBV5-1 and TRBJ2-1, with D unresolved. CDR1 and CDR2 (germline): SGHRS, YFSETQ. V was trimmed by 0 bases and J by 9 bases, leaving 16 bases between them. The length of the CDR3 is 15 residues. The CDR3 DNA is TGCGCCAGCAGCTTGGGGTCTGGGTGGGGTGGTGAGCAGTTCTTC. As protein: CASSLGSGWGGEQFF.

The CDR3 nucleotides are TGTGCCAGCAGCAAACAGGGGCCCCGGGGTGAAAAACTGTTTTTT. Its translation is CASSKQGPRGEKLFF. The chain has TRBV6-5 and TRBJ1-4; 7 positions match TRBD1. Trimming at V came to 6 bases and at J to 7 bases, leaving 11 bases not matched to a gene. Germline-derived CDR1 and CDR2 are MNHEY and SVGAGI. The CDR3 extends over 15 amino acids.

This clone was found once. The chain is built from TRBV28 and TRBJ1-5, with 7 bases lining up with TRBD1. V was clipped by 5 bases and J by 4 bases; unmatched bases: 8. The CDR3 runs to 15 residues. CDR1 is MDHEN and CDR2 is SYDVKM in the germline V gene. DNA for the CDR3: TGTGCCAGCAGTGCCTCCGGGACAGCAAATCAGCCCCAGCATTTT. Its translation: CASSASGTANQPQHF.

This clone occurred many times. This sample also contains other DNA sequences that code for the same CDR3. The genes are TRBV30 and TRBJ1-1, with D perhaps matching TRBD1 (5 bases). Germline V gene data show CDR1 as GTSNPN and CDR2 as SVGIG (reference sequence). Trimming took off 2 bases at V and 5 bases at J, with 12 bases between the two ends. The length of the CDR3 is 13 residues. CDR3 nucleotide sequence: TGTGCCTGGAGTCGGGACCGGGGGACTGAAGCTTTCTTT. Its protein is CAWSRDRGTEAFF.

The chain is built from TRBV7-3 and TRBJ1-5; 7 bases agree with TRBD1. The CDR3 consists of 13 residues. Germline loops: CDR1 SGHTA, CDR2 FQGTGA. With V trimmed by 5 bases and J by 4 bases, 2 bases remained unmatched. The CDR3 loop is CASSKQGNQPQHF. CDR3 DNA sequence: TGTGCCAGCAGCAAACAGGGGAATCAGCCCCAGCATTTT.

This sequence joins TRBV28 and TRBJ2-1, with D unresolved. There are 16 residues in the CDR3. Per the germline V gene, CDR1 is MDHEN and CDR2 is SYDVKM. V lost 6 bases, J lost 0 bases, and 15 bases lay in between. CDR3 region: CASSHYDVSSYNEQFF. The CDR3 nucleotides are TGTGCCAGCAGCCATTATGACGTTTCCTCCTACAATGAGCAGTTCTTC.

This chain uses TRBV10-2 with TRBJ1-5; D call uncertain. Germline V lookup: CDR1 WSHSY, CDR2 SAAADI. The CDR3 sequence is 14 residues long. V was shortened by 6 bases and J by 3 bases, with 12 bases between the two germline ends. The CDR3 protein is CASREPGYNQPQHF. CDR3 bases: TGCGCCAGCAGGGAACCGGGCTACAATCAGCCCCAGCATTTT.

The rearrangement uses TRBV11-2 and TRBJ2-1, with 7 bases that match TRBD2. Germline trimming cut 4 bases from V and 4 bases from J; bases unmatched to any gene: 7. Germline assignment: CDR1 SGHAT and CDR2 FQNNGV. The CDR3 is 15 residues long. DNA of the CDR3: TGTGCCAGCAGCTCCGGGGCTAGCGGATACAATGAGCAGTTCTTC. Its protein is CASSSGASGYNEQFF.

Here the CDR3 reads CASSFRETQYF. DNA of the CDR3: TGTGCCAGCAGCTTCCGAGAGACCCAGTACTTC. V gene TRBV7-6 combines with J gene TRBJ2-5; D call uncertain. Germline V gives CDR1 SGHVS, CDR2 FNYEAQ. The CDR3 has 11 amino acids. V was cut by 3 bases and J by 4 bases, with 3 bases left in between.

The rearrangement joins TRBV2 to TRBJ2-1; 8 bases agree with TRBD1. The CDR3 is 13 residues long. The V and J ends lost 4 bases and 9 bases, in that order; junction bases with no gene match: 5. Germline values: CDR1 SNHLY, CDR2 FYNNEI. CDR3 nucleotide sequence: TGTGCCAGCAGTGGGGAGACAGGGGTTGAGCAGTTCTTC. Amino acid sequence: CASSGETGVEQFF.

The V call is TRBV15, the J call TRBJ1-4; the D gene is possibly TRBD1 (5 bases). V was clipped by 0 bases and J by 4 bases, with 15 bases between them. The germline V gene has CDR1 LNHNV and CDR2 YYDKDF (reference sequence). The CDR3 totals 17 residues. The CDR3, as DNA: TGTGCCACCAGCAGAGATCCGGGGGGAGTCCTTAATGAAAAACTGTTTTTT. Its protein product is CATSRDPGGVLNEKLFF.

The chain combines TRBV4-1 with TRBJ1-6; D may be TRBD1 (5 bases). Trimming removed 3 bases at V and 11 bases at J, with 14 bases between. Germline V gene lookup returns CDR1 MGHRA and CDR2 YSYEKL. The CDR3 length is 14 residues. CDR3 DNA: TGCGCCAGCAGCCAGGGGCCCCTGAGTCCACCCCTCCACTTT. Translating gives CASSQGPLSPPLHF.

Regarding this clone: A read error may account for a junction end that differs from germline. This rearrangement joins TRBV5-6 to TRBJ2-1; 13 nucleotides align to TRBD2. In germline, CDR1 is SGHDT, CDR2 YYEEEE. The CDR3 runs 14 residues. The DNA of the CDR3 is TGTGCCAGCAGCCCAGGACTAGCGGGGGCTCATGGGGTCTTC. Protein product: CASSPGLAGAHGVF.

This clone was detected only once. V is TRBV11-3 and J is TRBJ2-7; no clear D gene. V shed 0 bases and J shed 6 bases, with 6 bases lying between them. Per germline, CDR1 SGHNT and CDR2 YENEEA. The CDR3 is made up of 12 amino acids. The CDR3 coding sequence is TGTGCCAGCAGCTTAGATCATTTCGAGCAGTACTTC. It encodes CASSLDHFEQYF.

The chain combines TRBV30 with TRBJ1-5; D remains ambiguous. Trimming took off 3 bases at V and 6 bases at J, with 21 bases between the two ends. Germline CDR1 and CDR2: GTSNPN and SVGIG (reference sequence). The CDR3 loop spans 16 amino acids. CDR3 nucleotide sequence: TGTGCCTGGAGCCGCCCCCCCGGGGAGGGTCGTCAGCCCCAGCATTTT. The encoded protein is CAWSRPPGEGRQPQHF.

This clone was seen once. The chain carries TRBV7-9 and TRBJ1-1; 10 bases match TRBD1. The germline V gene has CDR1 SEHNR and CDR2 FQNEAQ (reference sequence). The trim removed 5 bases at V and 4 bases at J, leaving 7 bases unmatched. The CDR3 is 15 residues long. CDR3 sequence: CASSPTGGWGTEAFF. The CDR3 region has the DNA TGTGCCAGCAGCCCGACAGGGGGCTGGGGCACTGAAGCTTTCTTT.

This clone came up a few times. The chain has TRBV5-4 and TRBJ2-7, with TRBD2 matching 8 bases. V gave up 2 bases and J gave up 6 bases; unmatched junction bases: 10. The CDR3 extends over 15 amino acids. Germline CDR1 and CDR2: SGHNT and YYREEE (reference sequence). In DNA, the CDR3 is TGTGCCAGCAGCTTCGGGGGGGCCCTCCTCCCCGAGCAGTACTTC. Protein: CASSFGGALLPEQYF.

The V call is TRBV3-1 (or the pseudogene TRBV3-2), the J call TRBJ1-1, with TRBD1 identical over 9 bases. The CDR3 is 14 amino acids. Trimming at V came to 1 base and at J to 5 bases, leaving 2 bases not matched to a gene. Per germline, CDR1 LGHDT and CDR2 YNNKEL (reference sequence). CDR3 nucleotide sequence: TGTGCCAGCAGCCAAGGGGACAGGGCTACTGAAGCTTTCTTT. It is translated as CASSQGDRATEAFF.

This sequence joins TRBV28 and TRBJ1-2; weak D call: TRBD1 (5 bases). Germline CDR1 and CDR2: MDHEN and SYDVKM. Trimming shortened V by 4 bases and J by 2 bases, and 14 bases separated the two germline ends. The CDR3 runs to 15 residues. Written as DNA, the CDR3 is TGTGCCAGCAGTTACCGGGACCGAATAAACTATGGCTACACCTTC. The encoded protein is CASSYRDRINYGYTF.

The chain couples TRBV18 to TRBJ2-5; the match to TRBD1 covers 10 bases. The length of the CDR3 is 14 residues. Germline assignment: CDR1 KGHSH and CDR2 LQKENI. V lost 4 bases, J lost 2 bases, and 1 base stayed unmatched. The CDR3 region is CASSLDRGQETQYF. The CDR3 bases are TGTGCCAGCTCACTGGACAGGGGGCAAGAGACCCAGTACTTC.

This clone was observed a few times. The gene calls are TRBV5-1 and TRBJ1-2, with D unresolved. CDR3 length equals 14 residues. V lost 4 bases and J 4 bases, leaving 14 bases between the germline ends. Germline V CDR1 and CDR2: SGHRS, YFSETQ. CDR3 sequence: CASSPDESLYGYTF. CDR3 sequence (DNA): TGCGCCAGCAGCCCTGATGAGTCCCTCTATGGCTACACCTTC.

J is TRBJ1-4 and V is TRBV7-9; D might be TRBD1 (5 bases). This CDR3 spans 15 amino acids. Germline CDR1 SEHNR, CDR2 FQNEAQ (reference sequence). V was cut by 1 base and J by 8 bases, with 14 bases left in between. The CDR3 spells CASSLGGRVGEKLFF. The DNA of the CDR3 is TGTGCCAGCAGCTTAGGGGGCAGGGTTGGAGAAAAACTGTTTTTT.

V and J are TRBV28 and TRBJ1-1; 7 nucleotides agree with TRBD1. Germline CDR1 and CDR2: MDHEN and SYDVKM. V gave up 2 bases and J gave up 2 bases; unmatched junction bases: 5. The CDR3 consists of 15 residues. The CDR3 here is CASSLAGGPNTEAFF. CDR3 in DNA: TGTGCCAGCAGTTTAGCAGGGGGTCCAAACACTGAAGCTTTCTTT. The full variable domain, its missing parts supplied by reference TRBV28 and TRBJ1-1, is DVKVTQSSRYLVKRTGEKVFLECVQDMDHENMFWYRQDPGLGLRLIYFSYDVKMKEKGDIPEGYSVSREKKERFSLILESASTNQTSMYLCASSLAGGPNTEAFFGQGTRLTVV.

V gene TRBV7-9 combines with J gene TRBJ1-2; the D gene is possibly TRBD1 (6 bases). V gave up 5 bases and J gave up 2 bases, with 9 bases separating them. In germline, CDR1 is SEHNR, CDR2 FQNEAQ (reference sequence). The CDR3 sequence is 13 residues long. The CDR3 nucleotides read TGTGCCAGCAGCCCTGACAGGAACTATGGCTACACCTTC. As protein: CASSPDRNYGYTF. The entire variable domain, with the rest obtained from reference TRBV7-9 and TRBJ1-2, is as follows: DTGVSQNPRHKITKRGQNVTFRCDPISEHNRLYWYRQTLGQGPEFLTYFQNEAQLEKSRLLSDRFSAERPKGSFSTLEIQRTEQGDSAMYLCASSPDRNYGYTFGSGTRLTVV.

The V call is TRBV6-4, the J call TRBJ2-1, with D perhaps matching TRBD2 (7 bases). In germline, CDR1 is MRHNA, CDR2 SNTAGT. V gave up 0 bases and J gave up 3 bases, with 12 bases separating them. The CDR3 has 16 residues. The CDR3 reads CASSDSGRGDYNEQFF. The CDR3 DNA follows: TGTGCCAGCAGTGACTCGGGGAGGGGGGACTACAATGAGCAGTTCTTC.

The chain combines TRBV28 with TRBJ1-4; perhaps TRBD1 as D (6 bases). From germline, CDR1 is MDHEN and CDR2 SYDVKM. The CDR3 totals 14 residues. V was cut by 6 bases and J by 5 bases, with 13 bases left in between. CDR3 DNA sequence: TGTGCCAGCAGGCGTACAGGGCCAAATGAAAAACTGTTTTTT. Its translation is CASRRTGPNEKLFF.

CDR3 region: CATSDLRDYQAQGTEAFF. CDR3 DNA sequence: TGTGCCACCAGTGATTTGCGTGACTACCAGGCACAGGGCACTGAAGCTTTCTTT. The V gene is TRBV24-1, the J gene TRBJ1-1; TRBD1 might be the D (6 bases). The CDR3 consists of 18 residues. V lost 0 bases to trimming and J lost 4 bases, with 20 bases between them. Germline assignment: CDR1 KGHDR and CDR2 SFDVKD.